This passage covers 14 T cell receptor beta chains from one sample sequenced in a study of cytomegalovirus exposure and HLA in healthy donors. The study ran its PCR with 60 Vbeta and 13 Jbeta primers. Profiled with immunoSEQ multiplex PCR; TCRdb holds only in-frame clones, not every one. Among approximately 150,000 clones, 70% to 90% were seen once, and the ten largest hold about 2.5%. Sequencing input: PBMCs. All receptors come from a man aged 25-40 years in good health and CMV-seropositive.

This chain connects TRBV7-6 to TRBJ2-1, with D tentatively TRBD2 (5 bases). The V end lost 6 bases, the J end lost 4 bases, and 10 bases lay between the germline ends. Germline CDR1 reads SGHVS; CDR2 reads FNYEAQ. The CDR3 covers 13 residues. In DNA, the CDR3 is TGTGCCAGCAGATCGGGCGGGTACAATGAGCAGTTCTTC. Translated, it gives CASRSGGYNEQFF.

This clone has a single count. V gene TRBV6-1 combines with J gene TRBJ2-7; D tentatively reads TRBD1 or TRBD2 (5 bases each). Germline V gene sequence: CDR1 MNHNS, CDR2 SASEGT. V dropped 10 bases and J dropped 3 bases, with 13 bases sitting between them. This CDR3 contains 12 residues. CDR3 sequence (DNA): TGTGCCACTCATAGAGGGGACTACGAGCAGTACGTC. As protein: CATHRGDYEQYV.

The V gene is TRBV6-6, the J gene TRBJ2-1, with 12 bases identical to TRBD2. J lost 8 bases, V lost 7 bases, and 6 bases had no gene match. Germline CDR1 and CDR2: MNHNY and SVGAGI (reference sequence). This CDR3 region has 14 residues. This CDR3 reads CASKSSGRAYEQFF. CDR3 coding DNA: TGTGCCAGCAAATCTAGCGGGAGGGCCTATGAGCAGTTCTTC.

This clone was detected once. The chain links TRBV7-2 to TRBJ1-2; 8 nucleotides line up with TRBD1. Germline trimming cut 4 bases from V and 8 bases from J; bases unmatched to any gene: 9. The CDR3 length is 14 residues. The germline CDR1 and CDR2 sequences are SGHTA and FQGNSA. CDR3 in amino acids: CASSSADRAWGYTF. CDR3 nucleotide sequence: TGTGCCAGCAGCTCAGCGGACAGGGCCTGGGGCTACACCTTC.

The chain has TRBV30 and TRBJ1-1; 8 bases map to TRBD1. V trimming: 3 bases; J trimming: 4 bases; junction bases outside the gene matches: 7. CDR3 length equals 14 residues. Germline loops: CDR1 GTSNPN, CDR2 SVGIG (reference sequence). Written as DNA, the CDR3 is TGTGCCTGGAGCGATCGCGACAGGGGCACTGAAGCTTTCTTT. Translating gives CAWSDRDRGTEAFF.

The chain is built from TRBV4-1 and TRBJ2-2; maybe TRBD1 (6 bases). V lost 7 bases to trimming and J lost 1 base, with 19 bases between them. The CDR3 spans 17 residues. Germline CDR1 is MGHRA and CDR2 is YSYEKL. CDR3 nucleotide sequence: TGCGCCAGCACCACGCTCTGGGGGCCCATGAACACCGGGGAGCTGTTTTTT. Translating gives CASTTLWGPMNTGELFF.

The chain combines TRBV7-9 with TRBJ2-3; 8 bases map to TRBD2. Germline values: CDR1 SEHNR, CDR2 FQNEAQ (reference sequence). The length of the CDR3 is 16 residues. Losses at the gene ends were 5 bases for V and 2 bases for J; bases not matched to a gene: 9. This CDR3 reads CASSPWLAGTTDTQYF. The CDR3 DNA follows: TGTGCCAGCAGCCCCTGGTTAGCGGGAACCACAGATACGCAGTATTTT.

The V call is TRBV18, the J call TRBJ1-2; D possibly corresponds to TRBD1 (5 bases). V gave up 2 bases and J gave up 4 bases, with 11 bases separating them. From germline, CDR1 is KGHSH and CDR2 LQKENI. The CDR3 extends over 14 amino acids. As DNA, the CDR3 is TGTGCCAGCTCACCAGCCAGGGCCACCTATGGCTACACCTTC. Amino acid sequence: CASSPARATYGYTF.

This clone was observed a single time. The chain links TRBV5-4 to TRBJ2-4; 7 bases map to TRBD1. V lost 3 bases to trimming and J lost 2 bases; unmatched junction nucleotides: 5. The CDR3 is made up of 15 amino acids. Germline values: CDR1 SGHNT, CDR2 YYREEE (reference sequence). The CDR3 coding sequence is TGTGCCAGCAGCTCGACAGGGAGTTCCAAAAACATTCAGTACTTC. Translating it yields CASSSTGSSKNIQYF.

The chain joins TRBV7-2 to TRBJ2-5; 9 bases map to TRBD1. Per germline, CDR1 SGHTA and CDR2 FQGNSA. Trimming at V came to 0 bases and at J to 5 bases, leaving 4 bases not matched to a gene. The CDR3 length is 15 residues. The chain's CDR3 is CASSLAGTGTETQYF. Written as DNA, the CDR3 is TGTGCCAGCAGCTTAGCCGGGACAGGGACGGAGACCCAGTACTTC. The variable domain in full, completed from reference TRBV7-2 and TRBJ2-5, reads GAGVSQSPSNKVTEKGKDVELRCDPISGHTALYWYRQSLGQGLEFLIYFQGNSAPDKSGLPSDRFSAERTGGSVSTLTIQRTQQEDSAVYLCASSLAGTGTETQYFGPGTRLLVL.

The CDR3 DNA is TGTGCCTGGAGTGTTTGGGGTCTTGGAGCGGGACCCACAGATACGCAGTATTTT. Translated, it gives CAWSVWGLGAGPTDTQYF. The rearrangement links TRBV30 to TRBJ2-3; 7 nucleotides line up with TRBD2. This CDR3 comprises 18 residues. Trimming removed 0 bases from V and 2 bases from J; junction bases left unmatched: 14. Germline V gives CDR1 GTSNPN, CDR2 SVGIG (reference sequence).

The rearrangement uses TRBV6-6 and TRBJ2-3; 10 positions match TRBD2. V dropped 6 bases and J dropped 3; count of bases not matched to a gene: 9. This CDR3 contains 16 residues. In germline, CDR1 is MNHNY, CDR2 SVGAGI (reference sequence). The chain's CDR3 is CASSLLSGRRTDTQYF. The CDR3 DNA sequence: TGTGCCAGCAGCCTCCTTAGCGGGAGGCGTACAGATACGCAGTATTTT.

V gene TRBV25-1 combines with J gene TRBJ1-2; 8 positions agree with TRBD1. The CDR3 contains 15 residues. Germline V CDR1 and CDR2: MGHDK, SYGVNS. Trimming at V came to 4 bases and at J to 4 bases, leaving 8 bases not matched to a gene. The CDR3 coding sequence is TGTGCCAGCAGTGCCGACAGGGGAGGAAGCTATGGCTACACCTTC. It yields the protein CASSADRGGSYGYTF.

The chain recombines TRBV14 with TRBJ2-1, with D possibly TRBD2 on 6 matching bases. CDR1 SGHDN and CDR2 FVKESK come from the germline V gene. Trimming removed 0 bases at V and 3 bases at J, with 12 bases between. This CDR3 region has 16 residues. The CDR3 DNA sequence: TGTGCCAGCAGCCAAGAGTGGTCGGGGGTCTACAATGAGCAGTTCTTC. Translating gives CASSQEWSGVYNEQFF.